The clone carrying this T cell receptor (beta chain) showed up just a few times. What it recognizes is unknown. This record belongs to a study of T cells after yellow fever vaccination. Study results and caveats: Most primary-vaccination clones recurred post-booster (just under 98% CD4, roughly 87% CD8).

TCRdb re-analysed the 5' RACE reads in MiXCR, keeping a single row per CDR3 protein. The repertoire holds approximately 350,000 distinct CDR3 sequences, with 11% as singletons. This TCR came from a man in his late teens or twenties who received the YFV17D yellow fever vaccine. Specimen: PBMCs, collected on the day of the first yellow fever vaccination.

CDR3 in amino acids: CASSHSGFYFNKADTQYF. The CDR3 nucleotides read TGTGCCAGCAGCCACTCGGGCTTCTACTTTAATAAGGCAGATACGCAGTATTTT. The V gene is TRBV11-2, the J gene TRBJ2-3; the D is unclear. Per the germline V gene, CDR1 is SGHAT and CDR2 is FQNNGV. The CDR3 spans 18 residues. V gave up 5 bases and J gave up 4 bases, with 25 bases separating them.